This entry lists 10 T cell receptor beta chains sequenced from one sample in a study of cytomegalovirus exposure and HLA in healthy donors. The PCR used 60 Vbeta and 13 Jbeta primers. Libraries were prepared by immunoSEQ multiplex PCR; TCRdb keeps only in-frame clonotypes and omits some of them. The listing records about 110,000 clones. Specimen: PBMCs. These receptor sequences come from a man between 50 and 59 years old in good health and CMV-seronegative.

V and J are TRBV18 and TRBJ1-5; 9 bases align to TRBD1. This CDR3 is built from 14 residues. Germline CDR1 KGHSH, CDR2 LQKENI. The junction had 2 bases not matched to a gene; V was cut back by 3 bases and J by 5 bases. The CDR3 coding sequence is TGTGCCAGCTCACCGACAGGGGGTGATCAGCCCCAGCATTTT. It codes for CASSPTGGDQPQHF.

This sequence joins TRBV14 and TRBJ2-1; 8 bases agree with TRBD2. Germline loops: CDR1 SGHDN, CDR2 FVKESK. Trimming cost V 4 bases and J 5 bases; bases outside gene matches: 16. The CDR3 sequence is 18 residues long. For the CDR3, the DNA is TGTGCCAGCAGCCCGCGCGGGACTAGAGTGAGGGGAGACAATGAGCAGTTCTTC. It translates to CASSPRGTRVRGDNEQFF.

The chain couples TRBV5-6 to TRBJ2-2, with 10 bases that match TRBD2. This CDR3 is built from 17 residues. Germline V gene data show CDR1 as SGHDT and CDR2 as YYEEEE. V lost 0 bases, J lost 5 bases, and 7 bases stayed unmatched. The CDR3 DNA follows: TGTGCCAGCAGCTTGGCCGTTGAACTAGCGGGGACCGGGGAGCTGTTTTTT. It encodes CASSLAVELAGTGELFF.

The V and J genes are TRBV7-8 and TRBJ1-1; D is undetermined. CDR3 length: 14 residues. CDR1 and CDR2 (germline): SGHVS, FQNEAQ. V was pared by 5 bases and J by 4 bases, with 14 bases between. The CDR3 region has the DNA TGTGCCAGCAGCCTACTAGGGAGTGTCACTGAAGCTTTCTTT. Its translation is CASSLLGSVTEAFF.

This chain uses TRBV5-4 with TRBJ2-7, with TRBD1 matching over 7 bases. The V and J ends lost 4 bases and 2 bases, in that order; junction bases with no gene match: 6. Germline V gene data show CDR1 as SGHNT and CDR2 as YYREEE (reference sequence). This CDR3 contains 14 residues. DNA for the CDR3: TGTGCCAGCAGCCCTAGGACAGGAGCCTACGAGCAGTACTTC. This encodes CASSPRTGAYEQYF.

The J gene is TRBJ2-3, the V gene TRBV6-1; no reliable D call. V shed 6 bases and J shed 9 bases, with 16 bases lying between them. CDR1 MNHNS and CDR2 SASEGT come from the germline V gene. The length of the CDR3 is 13 residues. This CDR3 reads CASRRSPLGTQYF. The CDR3 coding sequence is TGTGCCAGCAGGAGGTCGCCGTTAGGAACGCAGTATTTT.

This chain connects TRBV19 to TRBJ2-1; tentative D call: TRBD1 (5 bases). Germline V CDR1 and CDR2: LNHDA, SQIVND (reference sequence). V lost 6 bases to trimming and J lost 0 bases, with 9 bases between them. This CDR3 spans 14 amino acids. This chain's CDR3 is CASRTESSYNEQFF. CDR3 in DNA: TGTGCCAGTAGGACAGAGAGCTCCTACAATGAGCAGTTCTTC.

The chain has TRBV11-3 and TRBJ1-1, with 7 positions matching TRBD1. Per germline, CDR1 SGHNT and CDR2 YENEEA. Trimming took 5 bases from V and 7 from J; bases not matched to a gene: 13. The length of the CDR3 is 15 residues. This CDR3 reads CASSPALRGADEAFF. The CDR3 nucleotides are TGTGCCAGCAGCCCAGCGCTCAGGGGGGCGGATGAAGCTTTCTTT.

This chain links TRBV9 with TRBJ2-1, with TRBD2 identical over 9 bases. The CDR3 is made up of 15 amino acids. V dropped 3 bases and J dropped 5; count of bases not matched to a gene: 6. Germline V gene data show CDR1 as SGDLS and CDR2 as YYNGEE. The CDR3, as DNA: TGTGCCAGCAGCGCACTAGCGGGCCGAAACAATGAGCAGTTCTTC. Amino acid sequence: CASSALAGRNNEQFF.

V gene TRBV7-2 combines with J gene TRBJ2-7; D is undetermined. The CDR3 is 15 amino acids. V lost 1 base to trimming and J lost 2 bases, with 12 bases between them. The germline V gene encodes CDR1 SGHTA and CDR2 FQGNSA. The CDR3 bases are TGTGCCAGCAGCTTAGGATTTGGCAGGACCTACGAGCAGTACTTC. It specifies CASSLGFGRTYEQYF.